The rows below give T cell receptor beta chains drawn from one sample of a study of resident and recirculating memory T cells in vitiligo. Some clones are missing from TCRdb's copy, which holds only in-frame ones; the method was immunoSEQ multiplex PCR. The repertoire holds around 76,000 clones, approximately 90% seen once, with less than 5.5% in the top ten. What was sequenced was blood. Receptors originate from a male donor with vitiligo. CDR3s include the opening cysteine and the closing phenylalanine or tryptophan. The D gene is left open where the match is weak. Clone size is given for some rows only: seen once, a few or many times, or a class if the clone is expanded.

. | TRBJ2-7 | TRBV6-5 | . | CASSYSLAASWEQYF | TGTGCCAGCAGTTACTCCCTCGCAGCTAGTTGGGAGCAGTACTTC
. | TRBJ1-5 | TRBV28 | . | CASSLQRSGDQPQHF | TGTGCCAGCAGTTTACAGAGGAGCGGGGATCAGCCCCAGCATTTT
TRBD2 | TRBJ2-3 | TRBV7-2 | . | CASSLVAGGTDTQYF | TGTGCCAGCAGCTTAGTAGCGGGGGGGACAGATACGCAGTATTTT
. | TRBJ1-6 | TRBV2 | . | CASNPRRSASPLHF | TGTGCCAGCAACCCGAGGCGGAGTGCTTCACCCCTCCACTTT
TRBD2 | TRBJ2-1 | TRBV5-4 | . | CASSLLPGLDYNEQFF | TGTGCCAGCAGCTTACTCCCGGGACTAGATTACAATGAGCAGTTCTTC
TRBD1 | TRBJ1-2 | TRBV6-1 | . | CASSESGGYGYTF | TGTGCCAGCAGTGAGTCAGGGGGGTATGGCTACACCTTC
. | TRBJ1-1 | TRBV19 | . | CASSIDSGSGTEAFF | TGTGCCAGTAGTATAGATAGTGGGTCGGGCACTGAAGCTTTCTTT
TRBD1 | TRBJ1-4 | TRBV28 | . | CASQGGDRGQEKLFF | TGTGCCAGTCAAGGCGGTGACAGGGGACAAGAAAAACTGTTTTTT
TRBD2 | TRBJ2-1 | TRBV7-2 | . | CASSLALGGGPFNEQFF | TGTGCCAGCAGCTTAGCCCTAGGCGGGGGGCCCTTCAATGAGCAGTTCTTC
. | TRBJ1-5 | TRBV21-1 | . | CASSKKGQGDGQPQHF | TGTGCCAGCAGCAAAAAGGGCCAGGGGGACGGTCAGCCCCAGCATTTT
TRBD1 | TRBJ1-1 | TRBV6-5 | . | CASSRTGKRDGAFF | TGTGCCAGCAGTCGGACAGGTAAACGTGATGGAGCTTTCTTT
TRBD1 | TRBJ1-4 | TRBV28 | once | CASSLRTGFGEKLFF | TGTGCCAGCAGTTTGCGGACAGGGTTCGGTGAAAAACTGTTTTTT
. | TRBJ2-4 | TRBV5-8 | once | CASSLMSGVTNVKAKNIQYF | TGTGCCAGCAGCTTAATGTCGGGGGTCACTAACGTTAAAGCCAAAAACATTCAGTACTTC
. | TRBJ2-1 | TRBV7-9 | . | CASSLREGAYNEQFF | TGTGCCAGCAGCTTACGAGAGGGGGCCTACAATGAGCAGTTCTTC
TRBD1 | TRBJ2-3 | TRBV7-2 | . | CASSPLEGARTDTQYF | TGTGCCAGCAGCCCCCTTGAGGGGGCGCGCACAGATACGCAGTATTTT
. | TRBJ2-7 | TRBV5-3 | once | CARSLEGTEGEQYF | TGTGCCAGAAGCTTGGAAGGGACTGAGGGCGAGCAGTACTTC
. | TRBJ1-1 | TRBV4-1 | . | CASSQVGRGNTEAFF | TGCGCCAGCAGCCAAGTCGGGAGGGGAAACACTGAAGCTTTCTTT
TRBD2 | TRBJ2-5 | TRBV4-1 | . | CASSQEGPSGGKETQYF | TGCGCCAGCAGCCAAGAGGGCCCTAGCGGGGGTAAAGAGACCCAGTACTTC
TRBD1 | TRBJ1-2 | TRBV30 | . | CAWSHRTGFLGYTF | TGTGCCTGGAGTCACAGGACAGGCTTTCTTGGCTACACCTTC
. | TRBJ2-3 | TRBV5-8 | . | CASSLGQGRATDTQYF | TGTGCCAGCAGCTTGGGACAAGGGCGGGCTACAGATACGCAGTATTTT
TRBD1 | TRBJ2-1 | TRBV29-1 | . | CSVEVRGGQGSHEQFF | TGCAGCGTTGAGGTCCGAGGAGGACAGGGGTCCCATGAGCAGTTCTTC
TRBD2 | TRBJ2-1 | TRBV27 | . | CASRPGGAYNEQFF | TGTGCCAGCAGACCCGGGGGGGCCTACAATGAGCAGTTCTTC
TRBD1 | TRBJ1-5 | TRBV7-9 | . | CASSPGQGGQPQHF | TGTGCCAGCAGCCCCGGACAGGGGGGTCAGCCCCAGCATTTT